This paragraph covers one T cell receptor (beta chain) sequence. Its specificity is unknown. The data derive from a study of T-cell memory formation after mild COVID-19. Libraries for TCRalpha and TCRbeta carried sample barcodes and unique molecular identifiers via 5'RACE. TCRdb ran MiXCR on the 5' RACE reads and lists one entry per CDR3 protein. Here the sample spans 300,000 or so distinct CDR3 sequences, roughly 15% being singletons. General observations from the study: Researchers found some responding clones in pre-infection memory, a sign that cross-reactive memory joined.

Germline-derived CDR1 and CDR2 are MGHRA and YSYEKL. V gave up 0 bases and J gave up 4 bases, with 9 bases separating them. This CDR3 is built from 14 residues. Sequencing was done on a sample of PBMCs or a T cell subset sorted from them (not recorded which). The source of this sequence is a man aged 18-30 years who had mild COVID-19 (a few samples of this study predate the infection). Cell type and time point are not known. This chain joins TRBV4-1 and TRBJ1-2, with D unresolved. The CDR3 reads CASSQEKRGYGYTF. DNA for the CDR3: TGCGCCAGCAGCCAAGAGAAACGCGGCTATGGCTACACCTTC.